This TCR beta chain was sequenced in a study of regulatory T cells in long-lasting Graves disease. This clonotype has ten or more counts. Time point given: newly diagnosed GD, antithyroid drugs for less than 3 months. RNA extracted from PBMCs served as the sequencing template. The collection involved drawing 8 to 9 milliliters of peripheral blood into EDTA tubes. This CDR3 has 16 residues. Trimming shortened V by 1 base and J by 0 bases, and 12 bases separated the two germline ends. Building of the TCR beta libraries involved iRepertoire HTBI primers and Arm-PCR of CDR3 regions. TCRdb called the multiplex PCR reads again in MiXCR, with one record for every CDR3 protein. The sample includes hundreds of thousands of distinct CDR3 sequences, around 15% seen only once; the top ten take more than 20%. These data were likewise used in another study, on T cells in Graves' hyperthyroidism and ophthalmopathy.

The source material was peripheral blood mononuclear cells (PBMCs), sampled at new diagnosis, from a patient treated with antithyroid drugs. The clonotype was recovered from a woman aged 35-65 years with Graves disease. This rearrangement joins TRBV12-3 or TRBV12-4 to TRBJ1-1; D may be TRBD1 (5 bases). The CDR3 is CASSLGGSLMNTEAFF. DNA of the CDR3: TGTGCCAGCAGTTTAGGGGGGAGCCTCATGAACACTGAAGCTTTCTTT.